The 14 T cell receptor beta chains below all came from one sample that was sequenced in a study of cytomegalovirus exposure and HLA in healthy donors. PCR was performed using 60 Vbeta and 13 Jbeta primers. Clones were sequenced by immunoSEQ multiplex PCR, and TCRdb holds only the in-frame ones, with some missing. The repertoire holds about 150,000 clones, with around 75% as singletons. Sequencing was performed on PBMCs. Receptor source: a man aged 60 to 69 in good health and CMV-seronegative.

The J gene is TRBJ2-1, the V gene TRBV29-1, with 9 nucleotides matching TRBD2. V trimming: 0 bases; J trimming: 2 bases; junction bases outside the gene matches: 5. In germline, CDR1 is SQVTM, CDR2 ANQGSEA. The CDR3 contains 16 residues. The CDR3 DNA reads TGCAGCGTTGAAGATCTGCGGGAGGGGACCTACAATGAGCAGTTCTTC. This translates into CSVEDLREGTYNEQFF.

J is TRBJ1-1 and V is TRBV5-1; D not certain. The CDR3 length is 14 residues. V was cut by 4 bases and J by 0 bases, with 10 bases left in between. Germline CDR1 is SGHRS and CDR2 is YFSETQ. The CDR3 reads CASSIEELNTEAFF. CDR3 bases: TGCGCCAGCAGCATCGAGGAGCTGAACACTGAAGCTTTCTTT.

The CDR3 here is CASSMPSYSNQPQHF. CDR3 nucleotide sequence: TGTGCCAGTAGTATGCCGTCCTATAGCAATCAGCCCCAGCATTTT. The chain recombines TRBV19 with TRBJ1-5; D call uncertain. V dropped 3 bases and J dropped 0 bases, with 9 bases sitting between them. The CDR3 has 15 residues. Germline V gene sequence: CDR1 LNHDA, CDR2 SQIVND (reference sequence).

The rearrangement uses TRBV5-1 and TRBJ2-1, with 8 bases that match TRBD2. Losses at the gene ends were 3 bases for V and 8 bases for J; bases not matched to a gene: 4. The CDR3 runs to 13 residues. Germline CDR1 reads SGHRS; CDR2 reads YFSETQ. The CDR3: CASSWGLDDEQFF. The CDR3 nucleotides read TGCGCCAGCAGCTGGGGACTAGATGATGAGCAGTTCTTC.

The chain uses TRBV7-2 and TRBJ2-4, with D perhaps TRBD1 (6 bases). The length of the CDR3 is 15 residues. Trimming cost V 5 bases and J 7 bases, with 18 bases left between them. The germline gives CDR1 SGHTA, CDR2 FQGNSA. Here the CDR3 reads CASSPYRGNENIQYF. As DNA, the CDR3 is TGTGCCAGCAGCCCATATAGGGGGAACGAGAACATTCAGTACTTC. The variable domain in full, completed from reference TRBV7-2 and TRBJ2-4, reads GAGVSQSPSNKVTEKGKDVELRCDPISGHTALYWYRQSLGQGLEFLIYFQGNSAPDKSGLPSDRFSAERTGGSVSTLTIQRTQQEDSAVYLCASSPYRGNENIQYFGAGTRLSVL.

The chain has TRBV10-3 and TRBJ2-1; 10 positions agree with TRBD2. This CDR3 contains 17 residues. V shed 7 bases, J shed 5 bases, and the junction held 14 bases outside the gene matches. The germline CDR1 and CDR2 sequences are ENHRY and SYGVKD. The CDR3, as DNA: TGTGCCATCACTCAGGGAATAGGACTAGCGGAAGACAATGAGCAGTTCTTC. Protein product: CAITQGIGLAEDNEQFF.

The chain carries TRBV7-3 and TRBJ2-1; TRBD1 matches at 9 bases. V lost 4 bases, J lost 4 bases, and 5 bases stayed unmatched. Germline V CDR1 and CDR2: SGHTA, FQGTGA. This CDR3 contains 15 residues. The CDR3 reads CASSSPGQGYNEQFF. CDR3 DNA: TGTGCCAGCAGCTCCCCGGGACAGGGATACAATGAGCAGTTCTTC. The full variable domain, its missing parts supplied by reference TRBV7-3 and TRBJ2-1, is GAGVSQTPSNKVTEKGKYVELRCDPISGHTALYWYRQSLGQGPEFLIYFQGTGAADDSGLPNDRFFAVRPEGSVSTLKIQRTERGDSAVYLCASSSPGQGYNEQFFGPGTRLTVL.

The V and J genes are TRBV12-5 and TRBJ2-2; TRBD1 might be the D (7 bases). CDR1 is LGHNT and CDR2 is FRNRAP in the germline V gene. The CDR3 is made up of 16 amino acids. Deletions cut 0 bases from V and 8 bases from J, with 16 bases between. CDR3 DNA: TGTGCTAGTGGTTTGGTACTGGGCAGGGGGGCGGGGGAGCTGTTTTTT. Protein: CASGLVLGRGAGELFF.

In DNA form, the CDR3 reads TGTGCCAGTAACACCAAGGGGGATGGCTACACCTTC. Its protein is CASNTKGDGYTF. The chain has TRBV19 and TRBJ1-2; the D gene is possibly TRBD1 (6 bases). Germline loops: CDR1 LNHDA, CDR2 SQIVND (reference sequence). CDR3 length: 12 residues. The ends were cut back, 7 bases at V and 6 bases at J, with 12 bases in the middle.

In DNA, the CDR3 is TGTGCCAGCAGCTTAGGCGGGGGACAGGGGGAAGATGAGCAGTTCTTC. Amino acids: CASSLGGGQGEDEQFF. The genes are TRBV11-3 and TRBJ2-1, with 11 bases identical to TRBD1. CDR1 and CDR2 from the germline V gene are SGHNT and YENEEA. The CDR3 loop spans 16 amino acids. Trimming cost V 1 base and J 8 bases; bases outside gene matches: 7. The full variable domain, with the rest looked up from reference TRBV11-3 and TRBJ2-1, is EAGVVQSPRYKIIEKKQPVAFWCNPISGHNTLYWYLQNLGQGPELLIRYENEEAVDDSQLPKDRFSAERLKGVDSTLKIQPAELGDSAVYLCASSLGGGQGEDEQFFGPGTRLTVL.

The chain joins TRBV29-1 to TRBJ2-5; D gene uncertain. The CDR3 covers 13 residues. V was pared by 3 bases and J by 5 bases, with 13 bases between. Germline CDR1 reads SQVTM; CDR2 reads ANQGSEA. The CDR3 region has the DNA TGCAGCGTTGAGGTCCCCTGGCCGGAGACCCAGTACTTC. As protein: CSVEVPWPETQYF.

V usage is TRBV23-1 and J usage is TRBJ1-1, with 9 bases lining up with TRBD1. TRBV23-1 is marked as an open reading frame, function uncertain. J was trimmed by 7 bases and V by 4 bases; bases with no gene match: 7. The CDR3 loop spans 14 amino acids. The DNA of the CDR3 is TGCGCCAGCAGTCCACAGGGGGCTGGAAGTGAAGCTTTCTTT. Amino acid sequence: CASSPQGAGSEAFF.

This clone was detected only once. J is TRBJ2-7 and V is TRBV27; D unclear. Germline V lookup: CDR1 MNHEY, CDR2 SMNVEV (reference sequence). The CDR3 consists of 12 residues. Trimming stripped 8 bases from V and 5 bases from J, with 13 bases between. The CDR3 DNA reads as TGTGCCAGCGGTTCGGTTTTCGACGAGCAGTACTTC. Its translation is CASGSVFDEQYF.

The chain links TRBV7-2 to TRBJ1-2; TRBD1 matches at 8 bases. The CDR3 extends over 15 amino acids. V trimming: 3 bases; J trimming: 3 bases; junction bases outside the gene matches: 6. Per the germline V gene, CDR1 is SGHTA and CDR2 is FQGNSA. CDR3 sequence: CASSFQAGGDYGYTF. The CDR3 DNA reads as TGTGCCAGCAGCTTTCAAGCAGGGGGCGACTATGGCTACACCTTC.